The rows below give T cell receptor beta chains drawn from one sample of a study of OX40 agonist ivuxolimab in advanced cancers. This table comes from immunoSEQ multiplex PCR, and its TCRdb copy is limited to in-frame clones, with some not included. The data show roughly 91,000 clones, with roughly 95% seen just once and 2% held by the top ten. Here the sequenced sample was CD4+ or CD8+ T cells sorted from blood, taken in a trial of the OX40 agonist ivuxolimab. The receptors come from an adult with an advanced solid tumor such as melanoma, head and neck, liver or kidney cancer. Each CDR3 is given with its conserved first and last residue. Fields, in order: V gene, J gene, CDR3 protein.

V gene: TRBV13
J gene: TRBJ1-1
CDR3 protein: CASSSELEGGTEAFF

V gene: TRBV11-2
J gene: TRBJ1-6
CDR3 protein: CASSRGTGNSPLHF

V gene: TRBV2
J gene: TRBJ2-7
CDR3 protein: CASSDEAPGQGGYEQYF

V gene: TRBV30
J gene: TRBJ2-7
CDR3 protein: CACGTGTYEQYF

V gene: TRBV28
J gene: TRBJ1-5
CDR3 protein: CASTQVPGTNQPQHF

V gene: TRBV28
J gene: TRBJ2-1
CDR3 protein: CASSKTGGYEQFF

V gene: TRBV5-6
J gene: TRBJ2-1
CDR3 protein: CASSLGGGAVNEQFF

V gene: TRBV11-2
J gene: TRBJ1-1
CDR3 protein: CASRQMNTEAFF

V gene: TRBV7-9
J gene: TRBJ2-1
CDR3 protein: CASRFDRDRGRDEQFF

V gene: TRBV27
J gene: TRBJ2-7
CDR3 protein: CASSLAGEDYEQYF

V gene: TRBV7-9
J gene: TRBJ2-7
CDR3 protein: CASRDSYEQYF

V gene: TRBV9
J gene: TRBJ1-5
CDR3 protein: CASSRTPSRNQPQHF

V gene: TRBV11-2
J gene: TRBJ2-7
CDR3 protein: CASSTDGTSYEQYF

V gene: TRBV16
J gene: TRBJ1-5
CDR3 protein: CASSYTGGNQPQHF

V gene: TRBV21-1
J gene: TRBJ1-6
CDR3 protein: CASSKGKSDDSPLHF

V gene: TRBV5-5
J gene: TRBJ2-7
CDR3 protein: CASSPWGGTAYEQYF

V gene: TRBV4-1
J gene: TRBJ2-4
CDR3 protein: CASSQLEGVGNIQYF

V gene: TRBV13
J gene: TRBJ2-7
CDR3 protein: CASSLLGVYYEQYF

V gene: TRBV7-9
J gene: TRBJ2-5
CDR3 protein: CASSPLTSRETQYF

V gene: TRBV4-1
J gene: TRBJ2-3
CDR3 protein: CASSRTNTDTQYF

V gene: TRBV28
J gene: TRBJ2-5
CDR3 protein: CASSFQETQYF

V gene: TRBV5-6
J gene: TRBJ2-1
CDR3 protein: CASSLGGRGYNEQFF

V gene: TRBV27
J gene: TRBJ2-1
CDR3 protein: CASSQQVNEQFF

V gene: TRBV7-9
J gene: TRBJ2-5
CDR3 protein: CASSYRTSPETQYF

V gene: TRBV25-1
J gene: TRBJ2-1
CDR3 protein: CASSEPSGRMEFF

V gene: TRBV6-5
J gene: TRBJ2-1
CDR3 protein: CASSTTLQGANEQFF

V gene: TRBV27
J gene: TRBJ1-2
CDR3 protein: CASSLTGPNYGYTF

V gene: TRBV7-9
J gene: TRBJ1-1
CDR3 protein: CASSLPGSEAFF

V gene: TRBV30
J gene: TRBJ1-2
CDR3 protein: CAWSVPAGGYGYTF

V gene: TRBV7-8
J gene: TRBJ2-7
CDR3 protein: CASSSRDYEQYF

V gene: TRBV5-6
J gene: TRBJ2-2
CDR3 protein: CASSLLAGENTGELFF

V gene: TRBV7-9
J gene: TRBJ2-7
CDR3 protein: CASSHRDRPYEQYF

V gene: TRBV15
J gene: TRBJ1-1
CDR3 protein: CATSSDGRTIEAFF

V gene: TRBV7-8
J gene: TRBJ1-1
CDR3 protein: CASSHKPGQGETEAFF

V gene: TRBV18
J gene: TRBJ1-5
CDR3 protein: CASSPIRQDSNQPQHF

V gene: TRBV10-1
J gene: TRBJ2-7
CDR3 protein: CASSEKAGLSYEQYF

V gene: TRBV7-6
J gene: TRBJ2-5
CDR3 protein: CASSLSPNLQETQYF

V gene: TRBV5-1
J gene: TRBJ2-7
CDR3 protein: CASSLEGISYEQYF

V gene: TRBV4-1
J gene: TRBJ2-2
CDR3 protein: CGSQGTGPGELFF

V gene: TRBV7-9
J gene: TRBJ2-3
CDR3 protein: CALRQSTDTQYF

V gene: TRBV4-1
J gene: TRBJ1-2
CDR3 protein: CASSQGVGDNYGYTF

V gene: TRBV7-8
J gene: TRBJ2-7
CDR3 protein: CASSTEGPPWKYF

V gene: TRBV27
J gene: TRBJ2-7
CDR3 protein: CASSLSGGSYEQYF

V gene: TRBV7-6
J gene: TRBJ2-5
CDR3 protein: CASSLDPGQETQYF